The text below deals with one T cell receptor (beta chain). This clonotype was observed a handful of times. Its target antigen remains unknown. Base qualities are not at hand, and no much larger clone is one base apart. This entry belongs to a study of post-analysis software for immune sequencing data (dated by TCRdb to the mid-2010s). Concerning the study at large: Relapsing-remitting, secondary progressive and progressive-relapsing multiple sclerosis were recorded as disease courses, and subtype annotation was lacking for some patients. The patient repertoires were compared against 10 to 12 previously published healthy control repertoires obtained from donors aged 6 to 25 years. A subset of samples was prepared in parallel using single-end sample barcoding, then pooled and co-amplified after Illumina adapter ligation.

Points the paper makes about the study in general: The multiple sclerosis patient group was slightly younger than the control group. Significantly lower normalized Chao1 diversity was found in multiple sclerosis patients than in controls, suggesting substantial peripheral T-cell clonal expansion. Direct clustering with F measure showed strong co-clustering of samples prepared in the same batch, prompting a batch-effect correction. Significantly higher frequencies in patients than in controls were found for roughly 5 TRBV segments, including TRBV5-6, TRBV5-1 and TRBV20-1.

Inclusive of the bounding cysteine and phenylalanine, the CDR3 is 14 residues long. Just CDR3 DNA is preserved here, 42 bases in frame from base 1. CDR1 and CDR2 (DFQATT, SNEGSKA) derive from the germline V gene (reference sequence). V ends up 3 bases short and J 4 bases short, with an unmatched junction base count of 6. To prepare the library, PCR was applied. Sequenced using an Illumina HiSeq 2500. Unique molecular identifiers were incorporated into TCR beta cDNA libraries to reduce PCR and sequencing biases. Per 1 to 10 million input T cells, 500,000 or so cDNA molecules were obtained, such that each molecule approximated one T cell. The same protocol used for the earlier healthy control dataset was applied to prepare and sequence the patient libraries. Samples belonging to the same batch were prepared together, multiplexed and sequenced on a shared HiSeq lane. The authors' pipeline ran thus. MIGEC was used to process the raw barcoded reads, and molecular identifier groups with only a single read were discarded before consensus assembly and CDR3 extraction. Clonotype tables were post-analysed with VDJtools, normalizing diversity by down-sampling all datasets to the smallest sample size. Repertoire overlap clustering matched CDR3 amino acid but not nucleotide sequences to correct batch-related cross-sample contamination. Using fastp at Q25 and MiXCR, TCRdb reprocessed the public reads and kept productive beta chains. Rows matching on CDR3 protein sequence are summarized as one entry with the most common DNA and genes. V and J calls and clone size were set by TCRdb, not the authors. In all, the sample holds roughly 650,000 distinct CDR3 sequences, and roughly three fifths of those were seen once. Of the sample, roughly 10% is held by the ten largest clones.

To demonstrate the VDJtools post-analysis software, the study profiled TCR beta repertoires from the peripheral blood of under 15 young patients with multiple sclerosis. The patients with multiple sclerosis were children and adolescents between about 6 and 16 years of age. The receptor was derived from a girl aged 2 to 10 with multiple sclerosis. Recombination linked TRBV20-1 to TRBJ2-5, with 9 bases aligning to TRBD1. Sequences were obtained from blood. The CDR3 sequence is CSASGTGFRETQYF. The nucleotides read TGCAGTGCTAGTGGGACAGGGTTTAGAGAGACCCAGTACTTC.